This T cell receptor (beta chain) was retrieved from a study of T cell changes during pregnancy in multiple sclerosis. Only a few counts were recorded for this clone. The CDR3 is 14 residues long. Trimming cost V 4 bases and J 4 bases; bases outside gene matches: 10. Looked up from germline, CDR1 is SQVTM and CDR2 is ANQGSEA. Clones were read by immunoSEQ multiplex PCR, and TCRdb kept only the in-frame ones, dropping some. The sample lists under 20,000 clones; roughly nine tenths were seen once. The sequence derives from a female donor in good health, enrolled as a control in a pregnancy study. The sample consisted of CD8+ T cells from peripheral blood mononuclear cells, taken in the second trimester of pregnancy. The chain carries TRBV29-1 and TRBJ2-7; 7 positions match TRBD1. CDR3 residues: CSVGRTGDIYEQYF. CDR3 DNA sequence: TGCAGCGTTGGTCGGACAGGTGATATTTACGAGCAGTACTTC.